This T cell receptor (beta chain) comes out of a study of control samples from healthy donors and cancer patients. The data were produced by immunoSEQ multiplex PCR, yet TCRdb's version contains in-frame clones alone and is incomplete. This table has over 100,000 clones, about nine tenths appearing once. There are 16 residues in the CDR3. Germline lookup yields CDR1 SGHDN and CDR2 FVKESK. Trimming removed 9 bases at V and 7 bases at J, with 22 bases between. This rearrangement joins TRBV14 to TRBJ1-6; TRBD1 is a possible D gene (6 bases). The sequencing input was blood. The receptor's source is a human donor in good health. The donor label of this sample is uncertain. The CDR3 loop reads CASTPGAPRNNSPLHF. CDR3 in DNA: TGTGCCAGTACCCCGGGGGCCCCTAGGAACAATTCACCCCTCCACTTT.